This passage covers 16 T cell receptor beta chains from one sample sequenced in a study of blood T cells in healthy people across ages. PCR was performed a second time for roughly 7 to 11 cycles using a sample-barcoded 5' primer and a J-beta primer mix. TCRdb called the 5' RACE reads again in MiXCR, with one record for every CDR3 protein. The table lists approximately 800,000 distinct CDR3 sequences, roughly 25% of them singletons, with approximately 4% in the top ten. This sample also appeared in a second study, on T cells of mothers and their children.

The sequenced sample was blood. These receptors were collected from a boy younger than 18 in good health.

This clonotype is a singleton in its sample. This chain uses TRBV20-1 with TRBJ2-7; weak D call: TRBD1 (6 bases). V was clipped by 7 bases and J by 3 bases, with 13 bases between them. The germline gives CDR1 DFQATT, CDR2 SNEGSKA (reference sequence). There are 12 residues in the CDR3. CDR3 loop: CSVPGHSYEQYF. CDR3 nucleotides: TGCAGTGTTCCGGGACACAGCTACGAGCAGTACTTC.

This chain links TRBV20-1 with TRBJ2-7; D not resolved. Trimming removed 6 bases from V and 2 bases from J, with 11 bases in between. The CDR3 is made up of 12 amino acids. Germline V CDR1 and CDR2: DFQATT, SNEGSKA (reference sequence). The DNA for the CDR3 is TGCAGTGCCCCCGCTTGGGCCTACGAGCAGTACTTC. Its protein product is CSAPAWAYEQYF.

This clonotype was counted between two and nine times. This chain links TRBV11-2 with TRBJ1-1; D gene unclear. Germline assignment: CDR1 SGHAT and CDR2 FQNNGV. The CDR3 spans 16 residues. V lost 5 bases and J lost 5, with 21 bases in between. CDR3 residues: CASSSSPPRLSTEAFF. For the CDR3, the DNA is TGTGCCAGCAGCAGTAGCCCCCCGCGTTTGTCTACTGAAGCTTTCTTT.

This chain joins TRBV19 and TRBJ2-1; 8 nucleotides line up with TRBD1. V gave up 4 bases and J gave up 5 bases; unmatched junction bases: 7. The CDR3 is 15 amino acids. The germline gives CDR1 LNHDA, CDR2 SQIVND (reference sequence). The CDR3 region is CASSTWTGIDNEQFF. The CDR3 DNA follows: TGTGCCAGTAGTACGTGGACAGGGATCGACAATGAGCAGTTCTTC.

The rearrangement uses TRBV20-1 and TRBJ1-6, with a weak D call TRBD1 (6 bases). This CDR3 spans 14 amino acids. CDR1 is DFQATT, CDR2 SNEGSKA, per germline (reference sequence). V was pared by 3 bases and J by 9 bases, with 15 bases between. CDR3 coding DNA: TGCAGTGCTAGGAAGGACAGTTGGGTTTCACCCCTCCACTTT. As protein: CSARKDSWVSPLHF.

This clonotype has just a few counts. The CDR3 nucleotides read TGTGCCAGCCGAGCAGGGGAGAATTCACCCCTCCACTTT. It encodes CASRAGENSPLHF. J is TRBJ1-6 and V is TRBV2, with a tentative D call TRBD1 (6 bases). V lost 8 bases to trimming and J lost 7 bases, with 12 bases between them. The CDR3 totals 13 residues. Germline CDR1 and CDR2: SNHLY and FYNNEI.

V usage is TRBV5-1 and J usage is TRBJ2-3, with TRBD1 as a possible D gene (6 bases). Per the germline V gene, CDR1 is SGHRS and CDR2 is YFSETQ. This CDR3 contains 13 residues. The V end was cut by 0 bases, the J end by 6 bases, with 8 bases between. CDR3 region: CASSLGQGDTQYF. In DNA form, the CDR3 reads TGCGCCAGCAGCTTGGGTCAGGGGGATACGCAGTATTTT.

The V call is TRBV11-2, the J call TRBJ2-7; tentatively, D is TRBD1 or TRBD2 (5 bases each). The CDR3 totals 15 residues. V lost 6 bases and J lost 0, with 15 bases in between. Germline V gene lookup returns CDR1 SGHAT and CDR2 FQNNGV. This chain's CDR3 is CASSDRGRASYEQYF. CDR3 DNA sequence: TGTGCCAGCAGTGACCGGGGCAGGGCCTCCTACGAGCAGTACTTC. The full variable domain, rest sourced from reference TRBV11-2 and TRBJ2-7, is EAGVAQSPRYKIIEKRQSVAFWCNPISGHATLYWYQQILGQGPKLLIQFQNNGVVDDSQLPKDRFSAERLKGVDSTLKIQPAKLEDSAVYLCASSDRGRASYEQYFGPGTRLTVT.

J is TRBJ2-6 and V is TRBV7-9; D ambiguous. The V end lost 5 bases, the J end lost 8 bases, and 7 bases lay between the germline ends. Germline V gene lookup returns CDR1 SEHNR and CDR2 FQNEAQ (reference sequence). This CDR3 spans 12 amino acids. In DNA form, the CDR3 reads TGTGCCAGCAGCCCCTTTTCCAACGTCCTGACTTTC. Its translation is CASSPFSNVLTF. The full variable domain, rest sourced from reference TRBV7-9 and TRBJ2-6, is DTGVSQNPRHKITKRGQNVTFRCDPISEHNRLYWYRQTLGQGPEFLTYFQNEAQLEKSRLLSDRFSAERPKGSFSTLEIQRTEQGDSAMYLCASSPFSNVLTFGAGSRLTVL.

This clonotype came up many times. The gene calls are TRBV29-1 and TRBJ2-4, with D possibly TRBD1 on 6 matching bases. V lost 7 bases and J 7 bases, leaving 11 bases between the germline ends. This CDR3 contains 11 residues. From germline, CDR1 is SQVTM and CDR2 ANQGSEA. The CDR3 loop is CSGGQFNIQYF. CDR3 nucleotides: TGCAGCGGTGGACAGTTCAACATTCAGTACTTC.

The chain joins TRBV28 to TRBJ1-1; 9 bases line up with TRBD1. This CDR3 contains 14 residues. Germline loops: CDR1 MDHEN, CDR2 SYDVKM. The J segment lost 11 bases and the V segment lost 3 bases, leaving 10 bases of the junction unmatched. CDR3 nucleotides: TGTGCCAGCAGTTTGATCGGGACAGGGTCGGGGGCTTTCTTT. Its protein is CASSLIGTGSGAFF.

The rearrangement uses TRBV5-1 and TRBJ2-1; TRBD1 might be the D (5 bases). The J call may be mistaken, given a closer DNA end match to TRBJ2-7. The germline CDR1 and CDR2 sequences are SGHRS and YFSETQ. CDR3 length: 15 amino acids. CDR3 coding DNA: TGCGCCAGCAGCTTGGACGGCAGGGCACTGTCCGAGCAGTACTTC. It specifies CASSLDGRALSEQYF.

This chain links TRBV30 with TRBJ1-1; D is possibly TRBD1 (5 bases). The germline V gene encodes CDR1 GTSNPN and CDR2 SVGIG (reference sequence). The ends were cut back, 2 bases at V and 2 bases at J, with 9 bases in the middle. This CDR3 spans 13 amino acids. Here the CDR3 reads CAWSQGPNTEAFF. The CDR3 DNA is TGTGCCTGGAGTCAGGGCCCCAACACTGAAGCTTTCTTT.

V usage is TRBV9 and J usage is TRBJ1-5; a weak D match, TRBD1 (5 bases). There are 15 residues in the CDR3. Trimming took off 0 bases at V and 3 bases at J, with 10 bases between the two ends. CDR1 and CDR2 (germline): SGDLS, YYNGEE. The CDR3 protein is CASSVAGDLNQPQHF. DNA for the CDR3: TGTGCCAGCAGCGTAGCGGGGGACCTCAATCAGCCCCAGCATTTT.

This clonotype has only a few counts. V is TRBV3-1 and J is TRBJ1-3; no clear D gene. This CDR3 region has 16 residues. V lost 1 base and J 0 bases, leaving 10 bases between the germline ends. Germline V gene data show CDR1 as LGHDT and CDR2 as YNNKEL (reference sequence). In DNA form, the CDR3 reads TGTGCCAGCAGCCAAGGGACTCTCGTCTCTGGAAACACCATATATTTT. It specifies CASSQGTLVSGNTIYF. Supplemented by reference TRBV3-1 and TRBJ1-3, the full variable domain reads DTAVSQTPKYLVTQMGNDKSIKCEQNLGHDTMYWYKQDSKKFLKIMFSYNNKELIINETVPNRFSPKSPDKAHLNLHINSLELGDSAVYFCASSQGTLVSGNTIYFGEGSWLTVV.

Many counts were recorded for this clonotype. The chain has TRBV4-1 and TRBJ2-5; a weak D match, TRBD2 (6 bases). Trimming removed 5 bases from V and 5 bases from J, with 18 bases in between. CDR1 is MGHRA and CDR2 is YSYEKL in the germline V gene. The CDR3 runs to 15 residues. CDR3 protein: CASSSRTRLVETQYF. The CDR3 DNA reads TGCGCCAGCAGCTCTCGAACGAGACTAGTTGAGACCCAGTACTTC.